Each of the 5 T cell receptor beta chains below was sequenced from the same sample in a study of blood T cells in healthy people across ages. It was with a sample-barcoded 5' primer and a J-beta primer mix that a second PCR of roughly 6 to 11 cycles was run. In TCRdb, the 5' RACE reads were re-called with MiXCR into one record per CDR3 protein. The sample includes over 950,000 distinct CDR3 sequences, roughly 51% of them seen just once. Input material: blood. These receptors came from a woman between 55 and 75 years old in good health.

The chain uses TRBV28 and TRBJ2-3, with D possibly TRBD2 on 6 matching bases. CDR1 MDHEN and CDR2 SYDVKM come from the germline V gene. This CDR3 spans 14 amino acids. The ends were cut back, 5 bases at V and 4 bases at J, with 13 bases in the middle. The CDR3 coding sequence is TGTGCCAGCAGTCCCGGCCCGGGGGCAGATACGCAGTATTTT. The encoded protein is CASSPGPGADTQYF. Combining the CDR3 with reference TRBV28 and TRBJ2-3 gives the whole variable domain DVKVTQSSRYLVKRTGEKVFLECVQDMDHENMFWYRQDPGLGLRLIYFSYDVKMKEKGDIPEGYSVSREKKERFSLILESASTNQTSMYLCASSPGPGADTQYFGPGTRLTVL.

The rearrangement links TRBV20-1 to TRBJ2-4, with 11 bases identical to TRBD2. Trimming took 4 bases from V and 13 from J; bases not matched to a gene: 21. Germline CDR1 reads DFQATT; CDR2 reads SNEGSKA (reference sequence). CDR3 length: 17 residues. CDR3 residues: CSATQGLADPKEREQYF. CDR3 DNA: TGCAGTGCTACCCAGGGACTAGCGGACCCAAAAGAGAGGGAGCAGTACTTC.

V and J are TRBV7-9 and TRBJ1-5; tentatively, D is TRBD1 (5 bases). CDR3 length: 16 amino acids. Trimming cost V 5 bases and J 0 bases, with 14 bases left between them. Germline CDR1 and CDR2: SEHNR and FQNEAQ (reference sequence). CDR3 protein: CASSPLGGYSNQPQHF. In DNA, the CDR3 is TGTGCCAGCAGCCCCCTGGGGGGGTATAGCAATCAGCCCCAGCATTTT.

This chain uses TRBV29-1 with TRBJ2-2, with unresolved D. CDR1 is SQVTM, CDR2 ANQGSEA, per germline. This CDR3 has 13 residues. Trimming left V 4 bases short and J 5 bases short, with 11 bases between. CDR3 nucleotides: TGCAGCGTTGTACAGTTCGGAACCGGGGAGCTGTTTTTT. Encoded protein: CSVVQFGTGELFF.

This clonotype occurred a few times. This CDR3 reads CSPSKSLGTEAFF. CDR3 nucleotides: TGCAGTCCGTCGAAGTCGCTAGGCACTGAAGCTTTCTTT. This sequence joins TRBV20-1 and TRBJ1-1; D is undetermined. V was trimmed by 8 bases and J by 4 bases, leaving 17 bases between them. Germline V gene lookup returns CDR1 DFQATT and CDR2 SNEGSKA (reference sequence). This CDR3 spans 13 amino acids.